The clone carrying this TCR beta chain was recorded once. The source of the sample is a study of blood T cell repertoires in COVID-19. Sequencing was performed with immunoSEQ multiplex PCR; in TCRdb, only in-frame clones are kept and a portion is missing. The sample includes 75,000 to 85,000 clones, 80% to 90% seen only once; the top ten take over 15%. The CDR3 totals 17 residues. The V end lost 1 base, the J end lost 2 bases, and 17 bases lay between the germline ends. CDR1 KGHSH and CDR2 LQKENI come from the germline V gene. The chain joins TRBV18 to TRBJ2-5, with a possible D match to TRBD1 (5 bases). Sequenced material: peripheral blood. This clonotype was sampled from a human donor in a cohort sampled during active COVID-19. For the CDR3, the DNA is TGTGCCAGCTCACCACTTAGGGGCAGGCTGAATCAAGAGACCCAGTACTTC. It translates to CASSPLRGRLNQETQYF.